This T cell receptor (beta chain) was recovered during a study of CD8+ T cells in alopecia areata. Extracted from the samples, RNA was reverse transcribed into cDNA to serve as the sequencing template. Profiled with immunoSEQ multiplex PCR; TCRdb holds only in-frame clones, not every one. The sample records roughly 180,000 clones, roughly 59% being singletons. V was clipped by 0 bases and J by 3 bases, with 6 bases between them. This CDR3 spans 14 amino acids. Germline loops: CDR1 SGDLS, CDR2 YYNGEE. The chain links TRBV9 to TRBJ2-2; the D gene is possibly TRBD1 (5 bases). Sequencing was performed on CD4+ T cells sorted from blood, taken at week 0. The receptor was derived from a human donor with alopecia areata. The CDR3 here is CASSVVTDTGELFF. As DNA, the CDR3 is TGTGCCAGCAGCGTAGTGACAGACACCGGGGAGCTGTTTTTT.